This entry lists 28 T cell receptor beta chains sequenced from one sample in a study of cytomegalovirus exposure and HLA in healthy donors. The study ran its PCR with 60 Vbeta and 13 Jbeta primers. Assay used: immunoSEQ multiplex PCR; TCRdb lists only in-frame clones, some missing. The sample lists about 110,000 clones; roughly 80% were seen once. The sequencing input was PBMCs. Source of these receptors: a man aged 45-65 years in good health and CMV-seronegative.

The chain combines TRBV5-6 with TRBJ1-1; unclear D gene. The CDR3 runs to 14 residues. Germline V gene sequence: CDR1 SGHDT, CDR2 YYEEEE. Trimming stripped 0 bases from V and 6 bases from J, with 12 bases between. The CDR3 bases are TGTGCCAGCAGCTTGGGGGGAAGGAGGGCTGAAGCTTTCTTT. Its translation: CASSLGGRRAEAFF. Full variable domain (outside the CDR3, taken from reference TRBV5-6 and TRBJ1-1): DAGVTQSPTHLIKTRGQQVTLRCSPKSGHDTVSWYQQALGQGPQFIFQYYEEEERQRGNFPDRFSGHQFPNYSSELNVNALLLGDSALYLCASSLGGRRAEAFFGQGTRLTVV.

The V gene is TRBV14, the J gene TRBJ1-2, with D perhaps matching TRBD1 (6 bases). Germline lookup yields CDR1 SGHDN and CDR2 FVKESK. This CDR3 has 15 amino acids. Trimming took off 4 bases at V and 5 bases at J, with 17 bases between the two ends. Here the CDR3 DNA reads TGTGCCAGCAGCCGCGGCCTCGGACAGATATATGGCTACACCTTC. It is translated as CASSRGLGQIYGYTF.

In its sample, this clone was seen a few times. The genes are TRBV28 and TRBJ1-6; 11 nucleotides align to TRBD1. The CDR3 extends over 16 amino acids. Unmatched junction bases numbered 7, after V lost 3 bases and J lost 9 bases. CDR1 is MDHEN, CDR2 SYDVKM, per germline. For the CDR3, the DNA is TGTGCCAGCAGTTTTCTCGGACAGGGGGCGCGTTCACCCCTCCACTTT. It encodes CASSFLGQGARSPLHF.

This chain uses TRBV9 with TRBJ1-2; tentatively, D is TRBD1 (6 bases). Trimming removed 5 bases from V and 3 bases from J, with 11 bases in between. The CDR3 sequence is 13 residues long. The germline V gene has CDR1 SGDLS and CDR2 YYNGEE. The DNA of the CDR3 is TGTGCCAGCAGGTCACAGGGATACTATGGCTACACCTTC. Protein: CASRSQGYYGYTF.

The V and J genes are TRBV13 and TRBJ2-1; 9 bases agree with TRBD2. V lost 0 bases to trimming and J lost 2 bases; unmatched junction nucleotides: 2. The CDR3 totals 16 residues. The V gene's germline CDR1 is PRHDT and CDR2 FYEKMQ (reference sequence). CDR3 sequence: CASSLGPSGAYNEQFF. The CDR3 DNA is TGTGCCAGCAGCTTAGGGCCTAGCGGGGCCTACAATGAGCAGTTCTTC.

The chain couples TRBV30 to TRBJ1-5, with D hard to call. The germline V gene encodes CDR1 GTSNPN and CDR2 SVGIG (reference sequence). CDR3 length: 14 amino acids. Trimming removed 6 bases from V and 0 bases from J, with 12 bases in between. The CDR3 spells CACRAGNSNQPQHF. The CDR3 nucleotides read TGTGCCTGCCGGGCCGGGAATAGCAATCAGCCCCAGCATTTT.

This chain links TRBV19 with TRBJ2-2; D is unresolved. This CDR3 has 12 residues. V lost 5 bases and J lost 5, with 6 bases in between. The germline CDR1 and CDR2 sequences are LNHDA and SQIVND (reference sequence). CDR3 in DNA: TGTGCCAGTAGTTTACAAACCGGGGAGCTGTTTTTT. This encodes CASSLQTGELFF.

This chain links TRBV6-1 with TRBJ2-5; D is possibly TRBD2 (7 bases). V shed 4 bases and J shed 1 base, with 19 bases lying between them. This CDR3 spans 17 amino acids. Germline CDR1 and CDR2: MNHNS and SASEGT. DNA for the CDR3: TGTGCCAGCAGTGCCTGGGGGGGCCAAAAGGCCCAAGAGACCCAGTACTTC. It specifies CASSAWGGQKAQETQYF.

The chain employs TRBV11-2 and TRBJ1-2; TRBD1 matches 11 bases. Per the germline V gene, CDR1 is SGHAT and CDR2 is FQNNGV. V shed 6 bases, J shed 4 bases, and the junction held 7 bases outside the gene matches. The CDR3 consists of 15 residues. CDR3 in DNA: TGTGCCAGCAGGGACCGGACAGGGGGCATCTATGGCTACACCTTC. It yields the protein CASRDRTGGIYGYTF.

The CDR3 reads CTSSPQTSGRFNEQYF. The DNA of the CDR3 is TGCACCAGCAGCCCCCAGACTAGCGGGAGATTCAACGAGCAGTACTTC. J is TRBJ2-7 and V is TRBV1; TRBD2 reflects the table's D call only, with no check against the DNA. TRBV1 is recorded as a pseudogene. The CDR3 covers 16 residues.

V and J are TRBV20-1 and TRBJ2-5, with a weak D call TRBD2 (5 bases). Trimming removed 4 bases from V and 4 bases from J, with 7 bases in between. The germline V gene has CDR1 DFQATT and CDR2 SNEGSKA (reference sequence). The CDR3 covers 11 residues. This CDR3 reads CSAKGRETQYF. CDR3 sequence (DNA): TGCAGTGCTAAAGGGAGAGAGACCCAGTACTTC.

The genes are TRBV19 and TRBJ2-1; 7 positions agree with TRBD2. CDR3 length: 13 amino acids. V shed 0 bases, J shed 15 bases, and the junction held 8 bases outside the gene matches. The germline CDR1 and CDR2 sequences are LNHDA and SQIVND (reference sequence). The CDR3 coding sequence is TGTGCCAGTAGTATAGATCGGGAGGCAAGTCGGTTCTTC. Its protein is CASSIDREASRFF.

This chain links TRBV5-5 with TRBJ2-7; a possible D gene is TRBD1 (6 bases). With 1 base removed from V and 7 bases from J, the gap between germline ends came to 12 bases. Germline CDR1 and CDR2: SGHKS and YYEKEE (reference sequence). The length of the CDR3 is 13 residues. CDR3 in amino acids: CASSLQGRGEQYF. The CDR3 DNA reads TGTGCCAGCAGCTTGCAGGGGCGTGGGGAGCAGTACTTC.

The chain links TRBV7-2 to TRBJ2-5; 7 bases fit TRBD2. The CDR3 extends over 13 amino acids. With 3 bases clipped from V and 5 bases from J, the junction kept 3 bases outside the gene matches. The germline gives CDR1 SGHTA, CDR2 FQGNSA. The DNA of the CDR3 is TGTGCCAGCAGCTTGTGGGAGGGGGAGACCCAGTACTTC. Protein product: CASSLWEGETQYF.

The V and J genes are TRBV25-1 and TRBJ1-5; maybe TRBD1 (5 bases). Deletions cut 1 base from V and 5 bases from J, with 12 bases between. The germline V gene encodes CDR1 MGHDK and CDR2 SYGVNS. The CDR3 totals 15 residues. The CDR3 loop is CASSEWGDSDQPQHF. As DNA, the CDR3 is TGTGCCAGCAGTGAATGGGGTGACAGCGATCAGCCCCAGCATTTT.

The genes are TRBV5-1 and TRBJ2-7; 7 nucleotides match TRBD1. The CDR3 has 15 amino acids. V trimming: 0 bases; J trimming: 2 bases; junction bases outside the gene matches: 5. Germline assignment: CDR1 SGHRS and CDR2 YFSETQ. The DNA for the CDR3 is TGCGCCAGCAGCTTGGGGGGGACAGAGGCCTACGAGCAGTACTTC. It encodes CASSLGGTEAYEQYF.

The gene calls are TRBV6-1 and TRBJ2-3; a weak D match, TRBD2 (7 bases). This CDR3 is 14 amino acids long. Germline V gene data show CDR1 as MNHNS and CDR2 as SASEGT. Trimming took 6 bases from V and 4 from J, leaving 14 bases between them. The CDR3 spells CASSRGADADTQYF. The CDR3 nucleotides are TGTGCCAGCAGCCGGGGGGCAGACGCAGATACGCAGTATTTT.

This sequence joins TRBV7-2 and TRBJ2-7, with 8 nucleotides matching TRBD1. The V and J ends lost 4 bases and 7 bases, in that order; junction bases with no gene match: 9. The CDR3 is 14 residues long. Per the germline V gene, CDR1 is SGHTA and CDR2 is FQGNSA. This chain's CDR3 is CASSSTGTGDEQYF. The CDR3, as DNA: TGTGCCAGCAGCTCGACTGGGACAGGTGATGAGCAGTACTTC.

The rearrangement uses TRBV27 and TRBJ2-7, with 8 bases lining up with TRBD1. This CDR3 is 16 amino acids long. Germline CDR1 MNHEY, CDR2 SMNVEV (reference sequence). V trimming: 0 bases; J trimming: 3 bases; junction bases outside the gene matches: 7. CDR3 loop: CASSLSPGTGLYEQYF. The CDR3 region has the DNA TGTGCCAGCAGTTTATCCCCCGGGACAGGTCTCTACGAGCAGTACTTC.

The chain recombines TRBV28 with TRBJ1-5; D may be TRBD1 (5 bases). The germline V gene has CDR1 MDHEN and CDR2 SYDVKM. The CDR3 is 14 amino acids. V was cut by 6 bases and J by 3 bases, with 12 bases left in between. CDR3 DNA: TGTGCCAGCAGCCGGGGGGAAAACAATCAGCCCCAGCATTTT. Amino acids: CASSRGENNQPQHF.

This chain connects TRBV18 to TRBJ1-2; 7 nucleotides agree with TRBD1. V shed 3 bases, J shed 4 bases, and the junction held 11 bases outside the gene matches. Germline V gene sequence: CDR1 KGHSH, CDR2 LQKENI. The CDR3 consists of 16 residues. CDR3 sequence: CASSPTGTEWGYGYTF. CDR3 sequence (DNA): TGTGCCAGCTCACCGACCGGGACAGAATGGGGCTATGGCTACACCTTC.

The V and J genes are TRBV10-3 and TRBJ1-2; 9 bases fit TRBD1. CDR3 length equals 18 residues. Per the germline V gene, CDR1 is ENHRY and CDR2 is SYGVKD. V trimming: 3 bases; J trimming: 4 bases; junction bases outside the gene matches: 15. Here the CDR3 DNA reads TGTGCCATCAGTGAAGCGGTGGGACAGGGAGCGTATAGCTATGGCTACACCTTC. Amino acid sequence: CAISEAVGQGAYSYGYTF.

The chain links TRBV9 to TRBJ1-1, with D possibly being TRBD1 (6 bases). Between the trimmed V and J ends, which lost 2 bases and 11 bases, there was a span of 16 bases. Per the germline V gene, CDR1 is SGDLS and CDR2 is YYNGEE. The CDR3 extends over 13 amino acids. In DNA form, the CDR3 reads TGTGCCAGCAGCGTCAAACAGGGTGACCGGGCTTTCTTT. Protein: CASSVKQGDRAFF.

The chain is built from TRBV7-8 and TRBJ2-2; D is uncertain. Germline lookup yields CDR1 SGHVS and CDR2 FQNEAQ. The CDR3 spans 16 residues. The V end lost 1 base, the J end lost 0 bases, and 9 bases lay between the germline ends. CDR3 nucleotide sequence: TGTGCCAGCAGCTTAGGGCAGCGAACGAACACCGGGGAGCTGTTTTTT. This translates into CASSLGQRTNTGELFF.

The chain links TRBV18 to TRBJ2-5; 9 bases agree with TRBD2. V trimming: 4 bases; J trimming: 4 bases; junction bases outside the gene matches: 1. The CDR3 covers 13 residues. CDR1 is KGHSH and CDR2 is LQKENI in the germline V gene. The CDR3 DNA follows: TGTGCCAGCTCACGAGCGGGGGGAGAGACCCAGTACTTC. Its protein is CASSRAGGETQYF.

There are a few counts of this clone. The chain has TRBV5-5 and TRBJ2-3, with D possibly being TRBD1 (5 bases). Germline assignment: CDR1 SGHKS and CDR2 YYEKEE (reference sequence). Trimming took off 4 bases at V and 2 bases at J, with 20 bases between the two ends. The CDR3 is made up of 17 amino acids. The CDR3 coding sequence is TGTGCCAGCAGCCACATTGGGCAGGCAGGGAACACAGATACGCAGTATTTT. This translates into CASSHIGQAGNTDTQYF. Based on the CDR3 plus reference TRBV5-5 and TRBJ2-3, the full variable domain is DAGVTQSPTHLIKTRGQQVTLRCSPISGHKSVSWYQQVLGQGPQFIFQYYEKEERGRGNFPDRFSARQFPNYSSELNVNALLLGDSALYLCASSHIGQAGNTDTQYFGPGTRLTVL.

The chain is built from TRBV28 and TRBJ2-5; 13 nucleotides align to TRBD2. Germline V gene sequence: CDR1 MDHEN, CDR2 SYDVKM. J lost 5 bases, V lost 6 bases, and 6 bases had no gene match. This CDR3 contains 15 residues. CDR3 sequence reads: CASSPGLAGRETQYF. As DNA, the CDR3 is TGTGCCAGCAGCCCGGGACTAGCGGGACGGGAGACCCAGTACTTC.

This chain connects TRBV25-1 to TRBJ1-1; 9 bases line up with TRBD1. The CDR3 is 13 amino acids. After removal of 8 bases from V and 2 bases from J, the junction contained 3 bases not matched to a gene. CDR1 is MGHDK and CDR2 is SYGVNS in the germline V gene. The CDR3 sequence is CASRDRVNTEAFF. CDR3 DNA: TGTGCCAGCCGGGACAGGGTCAACACTGAAGCTTTCTTT.